Following are 23 T cell receptor beta chains from one sample sequenced in a study of shared T cell receptors in the human thymus (dated by TCRdb to the early 2020s). The library was prepared using the immunoSEQ multiplex PCR assay. TCRdb obtained this table from immuneACCESS and retained in-frame rearrangements with V and J assigned. These tables miss some clones; where compared with another copy, unresolved V genes account for less than half of the shortfall, and the remainder is unexplained. Across this sample there are about 540,000 clones, with 70% to 80% seen only once. Jointly, the top ten make up about 0.013% of the sample. This sample was also put to use in a study of human thymus T cells.

The sample was thymocytes. The source of these receptors is a boy younger than two with a congenital heart defect. Donor details come from another sample of the same person, matched by shared clones.

The rearrangement uses TRBV28 and TRBJ2-1, with 9 bases identical to TRBD2. Trimming at V came to 10 bases and at J to 2 bases, leaving 9 bases not matched to a gene. This CDR3 is 15 amino acids long. The germline V gene has CDR1 MDHEN and CDR2 SYDVKM. The CDR3: CAIRGREGAYNEQFF. CDR3 DNA: TGTGCCATTCGGGGGCGGGAGGGGGCCTACAATGAGCAGTTCTTC.

For the CDR3, the DNA is TGTGCCAGCAGGCGAACTCCGGGACAGGGCTCCTACGAGCAGTACTTC. This sequence encodes CASRRTPGQGSYEQYF. The V gene is TRBV28, the J gene TRBJ2-7, with 9 bases aligning to TRBD1. V lost 6 bases, J lost 0 bases, and 9 bases stayed unmatched. Looked up from germline, CDR1 is MDHEN and CDR2 is SYDVKM. This CDR3 comprises 16 residues.

This sequence joins TRBV4-1 and TRBJ2-5, with 10 bases that match TRBD2. CDR3 length: 15 amino acids. The germline CDR1 and CDR2 sequences are MGHRA and YSYEKL. V lost 2 bases, J lost 5 bases, and 5 bases stayed unmatched. In DNA, the CDR3 is TGCGCCAGCAGCCAAAGTCCTAGCGGGAGTGAGACCCAGTACTTC. This encodes CASSQSPSGSETQYF.

The chain recombines TRBV7-2 with TRBJ2-5; 7 bases are a match to TRBD1. Trimming took 4 bases from V and 7 from J; bases not matched to a gene: 15. Germline CDR1 reads SGHTA; CDR2 reads FQGNSA. This CDR3 contains 16 residues. CDR3 sequence reads: CASSYPGTEKIGTQYF. CDR3 in DNA: TGTGCCAGCAGCTACCCCGGGACAGAAAAGATAGGGACCCAGTACTTC. Supplemented by reference TRBV7-2 and TRBJ2-5, the full variable domain reads GAGVSQSPSNKVTEKGKDVELRCDPISGHTALYWYRQSLGQGLEFLIYFQGNSAPDKSGLPSDRFSAERTGGSVSTLTIQRTQQEDSAVYLCASSYPGTEKIGTQYFGPGTRLLVL.

J is TRBJ2-2 and V is TRBV30; possibly TRBD1 for D (6 bases). Germline values: CDR1 GTSNPN, CDR2 SVGIG (reference sequence). V gave up 4 bases and J gave up 4 bases, with 10 bases separating them. The CDR3 contains 13 residues. CDR3 sequence reads: CAWKQGTTGELFF. The CDR3 nucleotides are TGTGCCTGGAAACAGGGAACCACCGGGGAGCTGTTTTTT.

This chain links TRBV27 with TRBJ2-7, with a possible D match to TRBD2 (6 bases). Germline lookup yields CDR1 MNHEY and CDR2 SMNVEV (reference sequence). Trimming removed 4 bases from V and 0 bases from J, with 13 bases in between. The CDR3 is 15 residues long. As DNA, the CDR3 is TGTGCCAGCAGTTCCTCTAGCGCCGGCTCCTACGAGCAGTACTTC. Protein: CASSSSSAGSYEQYF.

There are a few counts of this clone. The J gene is TRBJ1-2, the V gene TRBV28; TRBD1 might be the D (6 bases). The CDR3 spans 12 residues. From germline, CDR1 is MDHEN and CDR2 SYDVKM. V was pared by 6 bases and J by 7 bases, with 12 bases between. The CDR3 loop reads CASRVNRVGYTF. In DNA, the CDR3 is TGTGCCAGCAGAGTCAACAGGGTTGGCTACACCTTC.

The gene calls are TRBV18 and TRBJ2-3, with 12 bases matching TRBD2. Germline-derived CDR1 and CDR2 are KGHSH and LQKENI. The V and J ends lost 0 bases and 4 bases, in that order; junction bases with no gene match: 8. CDR3 length: 18 amino acids. CDR3: CASSPPLLAGGPADTQYF. Here the CDR3 DNA reads TGTGCCAGCTCACCACCCTTGCTAGCGGGAGGGCCGGCAGATACGCAGTATTTT.

This rearrangement joins TRBV28 to TRBJ1-1; D remains ambiguous. From germline, CDR1 is MDHEN and CDR2 SYDVKM. V lost 1 base and J 4 bases, leaving 4 bases between the germline ends. CDR3 size: 12 residues. Written as DNA, the CDR3 is TGTGCCAGCAGTTTATTCAGCACTGAAGCTTTCTTT. Protein: CASSLFSTEAFF.

J is TRBJ2-1 and V is TRBV10-3; weak D call: TRBD2 (6 bases). The CDR3 consists of 15 residues. The germline CDR1 and CDR2 sequences are ENHRY and SYGVKD. V was cut by 2 bases and J by 1 base, with 9 bases left in between. The CDR3 is CAISEIGGSYNEQFF. The DNA of the CDR3 is TGTGCCATCAGTGAGATCGGGGGATCCTACAATGAGCAGTTCTTC.

The genes are TRBV2 and TRBJ1-2, with TRBD1 identical over 7 bases. With 4 bases clipped from V and 8 bases from J, the junction kept 22 bases outside the gene matches. The CDR3 is 18 amino acids. Germline V CDR1 and CDR2: SNHLY, FYNNEI. CDR3 coding DNA: TGTGCCAGCAGTGGATCGTTACAGGGGTTTCGGTCCGCGGGGGGCTACACCTTC. Protein sequence: CASSGSLQGFRSAGGYTF.

This CDR3 is CASGTSEHEQYF. In DNA, the CDR3 is TGTGCCAGCGGGACTAGCGAGCACGAGCAGTACTTC. The rearrangement links TRBV7-2 to TRBJ2-7, with 10 bases identical to TRBD2. The V segment lost 8 bases and the J segment 5 bases; nucleotides outside the gene matches: 3. The CDR3 loop spans 12 amino acids. Germline loops: CDR1 SGHTA, CDR2 FQGNSA.

V and J are TRBV10-3 and TRBJ2-6; 7 bases line up with TRBD1. Germline CDR1 reads ENHRY; CDR2 reads SYGVKD. The J segment lost 2 bases and the V segment lost 6 bases, leaving 13 bases of the junction unmatched. This CDR3 is built from 18 residues. This CDR3 reads CAIRSVGTADTGANVLTF. In nucleotides, the CDR3 is TGTGCCATCAGGAGTGTCGGGACAGCAGATACTGGGGCCAACGTCCTGACTTTC.

The chain couples TRBV13 to TRBJ2-3, with TRBD2 identical over 7 bases. The V gene's germline CDR1 is PRHDT and CDR2 FYEKMQ (reference sequence). After removal of 5 bases from V and 7 bases from J, the junction contained 15 bases not matched to a gene. The CDR3 spans 16 residues. The CDR3 is CASSRLWGEGPNTQYF. The CDR3 DNA reads TGTGCCAGCAGCCGACTATGGGGGGAGGGACCTAATACGCAGTATTTT.

This clone was counted once. V usage is TRBV6-1 and J usage is TRBJ1-1; TRBD1 matches 7 bases. From germline, CDR1 is MNHNS and CDR2 SASEGT. CDR3 size: 15 residues. The V and J ends lost 3 bases and 4 bases, in that order; junction bases with no gene match: 8. CDR3 sequence reads: CASSDPTGLGTEAFF. The CDR3 DNA reads TGTGCCAGCAGTGACCCGACAGGGCTGGGCACTGAAGCTTTCTTT.

This rearrangement joins TRBV27 to TRBJ1-2; 11 bases are a match to TRBD1. Trimming removed 5 bases from V and 5 bases from J; junction bases left unmatched: 7. This CDR3 spans 15 amino acids. CDR1 and CDR2 from the germline V gene are MNHEY and SMNVEV (reference sequence). Here the CDR3 reads CASSPWTGGGYGYTF. The CDR3 DNA is TGTGCCAGCAGTCCTTGGACAGGGGGCGGTTATGGCTACACCTTC.

The genes are TRBV4-3 and TRBJ2-2; TRBD1 aligns across 7 bases. This CDR3 is 14 amino acids long. Germline CDR1 is LGHNA and CDR2 is YSLEER. The V segment lost 6 bases and the J segment 4 bases; nucleotides outside the gene matches: 5. The DNA for the CDR3 is TGCGCCAGCAGGAGGGGGCCCACCACCGGGGAGCTGTTTTTT. It codes for CASRRGPTTGELFF.

The V gene is TRBV29-1, the J gene TRBJ2-1, with D tentatively TRBD2 (7 bases). V lost 4 bases and J lost 6, with 13 bases in between. The germline V gene encodes CDR1 SQVTM and CDR2 ANQGSEA. The CDR3 length is 13 residues. The CDR3 nucleotides read TGCAGCGTTGGGCGGGGGCCCCGCAATGAGCAGTTCTTC. This encodes CSVGRGPRNEQFF.

The genes are TRBV6-5 and TRBJ1-1; 8 nucleotides agree with TRBD1. The V segment lost 7 bases and the J segment 5 bases; nucleotides outside the gene matches: 12. Germline CDR1 is MNHEY and CDR2 is SVGAGI. This CDR3 region has 15 residues. CDR3 region: CASTPPDRGKTEAFF. The CDR3 DNA reads as TGTGCCAGCACCCCTCCCGACAGGGGAAAGACTGAAGCTTTCTTT.

V gene TRBV2 combines with J gene TRBJ2-1, with a weak D call TRBD1 (5 bases). The CDR3 is 14 amino acids. The V end was cut by 7 bases, the J end by 4 bases, with 14 bases between. Germline V CDR1 and CDR2: SNHLY, FYNNEI. In nucleotides, the CDR3 is TGTGCCAGCAACCAGGGTAAGGGTTACAATGAGCAGTTCTTC. Encoded protein: CASNQGKGYNEQFF.

The chain couples TRBV4-1 to TRBJ2-7, with TRBD1 matching over 7 bases. The germline V gene encodes CDR1 MGHRA and CDR2 YSYEKL. The trim removed 0 bases at V and 2 bases at J, leaving 13 bases unmatched. The CDR3 sequence is 18 residues long. CDR3 DNA: TGCGCCAGCAGCCAAGACAAAACGCCGGGACAGAGTCCCTACGAGCAGTACTTC. Its protein product is CASSQDKTPGQSPYEQYF.

CDR3 in amino acids: CASRGESRDKDTQYF. The CDR3 DNA is TGTGCCAGTAGAGGAGAGAGCAGGGACAAAGATACGCAGTATTTT. This chain links TRBV19 with TRBJ2-3, with D possibly TRBD1 on 6 matching bases. There are 15 residues in the CDR3. From germline, CDR1 is LNHDA and CDR2 SQIVND (reference sequence). V lost 6 bases and J 5 bases, leaving 18 bases between the germline ends.

This clone was observed a few times. This rearrangement joins TRBV4-2 to TRBJ2-2, with 8 positions matching TRBD1. The junction had 0 bases not matched to a gene; V was cut back by 3 bases and J by 6 bases. This CDR3 has 13 residues. CDR1 is LGHNA, CDR2 YNFKEQ, per germline. For the CDR3, the DNA is TGTGCCAGCAGCCAGACAGGGGCCGGGGAGCTGTTTTTT. Amino acids: CASSQTGAGELFF.